This paragraph covers one T cell receptor (beta chain) sequence. Its antigen is not identified. The data derive from a study of cytomegalovirus exposure and HLA in healthy donors. Study summary: Across more than 350 genotyped donors, about 86% landed in the Caucasian-associated ancestry cluster.

Study-wide results and limits: A prior analysis recorded that most TCR beta V segments were productive about 87% or about 30% of the time. Judged likely to be a sequencing artifact was a cluster of highly shared sequence variants. Associated with HLA alleles at 0.05 false discovery rate in a later analysis were approximately 17,000 TCR beta sequences.

It was with 60 Vbeta and 13 Jbeta primers that the PCR ran. Sequenced by immunoSEQ multiplex PCR; TCRdb stores in-frame clones only, minus some. The sample lists roughly 120,000 clones, 70% to 85% occurring once. The sequence came from a man aged 45 to 65 in good health and CMV-seropositive. Sequenced sample: PBMCs.

CDR3 sequence reads: CASSPGQSTDTQYF. The CDR3 coding sequence is TGCGCCAGCAGTCCAGGACAGAGCACAGATACGCAGTATTTT. The chain has TRBV5-1 and TRBJ2-3, with D maybe TRBD1 (6 bases). The CDR3 contains 14 residues. V lost 5 bases, J lost 0 bases, and 10 bases lay in between. Germline V gene sequence: CDR1 SGHRS, CDR2 YFSETQ.